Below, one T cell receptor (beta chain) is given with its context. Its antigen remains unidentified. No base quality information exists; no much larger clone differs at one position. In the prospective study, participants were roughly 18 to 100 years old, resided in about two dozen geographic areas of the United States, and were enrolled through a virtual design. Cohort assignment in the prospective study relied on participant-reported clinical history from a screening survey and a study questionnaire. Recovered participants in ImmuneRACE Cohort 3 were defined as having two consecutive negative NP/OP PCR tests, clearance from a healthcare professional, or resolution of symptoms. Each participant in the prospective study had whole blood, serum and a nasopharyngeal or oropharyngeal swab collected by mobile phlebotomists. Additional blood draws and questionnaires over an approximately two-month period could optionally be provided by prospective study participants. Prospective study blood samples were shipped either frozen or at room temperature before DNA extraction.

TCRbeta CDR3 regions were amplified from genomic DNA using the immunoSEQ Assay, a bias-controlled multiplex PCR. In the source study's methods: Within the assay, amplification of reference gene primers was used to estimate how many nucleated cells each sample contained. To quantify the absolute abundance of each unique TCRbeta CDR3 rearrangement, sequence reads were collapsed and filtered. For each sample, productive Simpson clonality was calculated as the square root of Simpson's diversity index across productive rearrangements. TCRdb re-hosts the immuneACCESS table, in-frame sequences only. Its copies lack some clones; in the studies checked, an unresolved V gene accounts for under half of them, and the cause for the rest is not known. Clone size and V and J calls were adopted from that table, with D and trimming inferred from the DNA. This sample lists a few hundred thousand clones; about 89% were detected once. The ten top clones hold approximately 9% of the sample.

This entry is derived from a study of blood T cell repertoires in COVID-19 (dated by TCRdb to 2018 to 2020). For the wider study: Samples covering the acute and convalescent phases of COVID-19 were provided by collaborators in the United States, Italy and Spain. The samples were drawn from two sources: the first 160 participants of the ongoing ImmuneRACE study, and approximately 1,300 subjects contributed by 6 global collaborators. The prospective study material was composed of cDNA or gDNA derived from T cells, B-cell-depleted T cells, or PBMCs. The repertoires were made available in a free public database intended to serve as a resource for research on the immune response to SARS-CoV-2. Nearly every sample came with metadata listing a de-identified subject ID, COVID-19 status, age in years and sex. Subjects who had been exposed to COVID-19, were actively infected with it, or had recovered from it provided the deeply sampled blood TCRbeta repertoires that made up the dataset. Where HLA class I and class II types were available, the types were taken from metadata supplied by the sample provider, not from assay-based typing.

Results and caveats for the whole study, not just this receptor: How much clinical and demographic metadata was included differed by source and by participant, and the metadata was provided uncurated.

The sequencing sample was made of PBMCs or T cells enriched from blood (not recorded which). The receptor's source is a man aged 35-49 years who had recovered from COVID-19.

The CDR3 sequence is CASSQDRGGRGYGYTF. The DNA is TGCGCCAGCAGCCAAGATCGAGGGGGCCGTGGCTATGGCTACACCTTC. Recombination connected TRBV4-1 to TRBJ1-2, with TRBD1 identical over 7 junction bases. The germline V gene encodes CDR1 MGHRA and CDR2 YSYEKL. V trim: 0 bases; J trim: 4 bases; unmatched bases: 8. The CDR3 runs 16 amino acids, cysteine and phenylalanine included. The read is trimmed to its CDR3 DNA, 48 bases read in frame from base 1.